This T cell receptor (beta chain) appears in the sequencing data of a study of blood T cells in healthy people across ages. Remarks on this clonotype: Its antigen remains unidentified.

General observations from the study: Researchers judged that diversity estimates from one million T cells fell short of true values.

PCR was performed a second time for about 7 to 12 cycles using a sample-barcoded 5' primer and a J-beta primer mix. Every cDNA molecule carried a tag from a template-switch adaptor bearing 12 random nucleotides. TCRdb re-analysed the 5' RACE reads in MiXCR, keeping a single row per CDR3 protein. The table includes 780,000 or so distinct CDR3 sequences, just over 55% detected once. This CDR3 comprises 15 residues. V lost 3 bases, J lost 0 bases, and 11 bases lay in between. In germline, CDR1 is LGHDT, CDR2 YNNKEL (reference sequence). Each sample yielded at least 6 million isolated PBMCs. V is TRBV3-1 and J is TRBJ1-2; D not resolved. The clonotype originates from a man aged 35 to 55 in good health. Material: blood. The CDR3 DNA sequence: TGTGCCAGCAGCCATCTGGCAGAAGCTAACTATGGCTACACCTTC. Translating gives CASSHLAEANYGYTF.